The clone carrying this T cell receptor beta chain was counted many times. Its antigen is not identified. These data originate in a study of T cells in Graves' hyperthyroidism and ophthalmopathy. TCR beta CDR3 region amplification was performed from RNA transcripts. The TCR CDR3 first-round RT-PCR relied on the HTBI primer set. Via MiXCR, TCRdb re-called the multiplex PCR reads, giving one row per CDR3 protein. This sample yields 80,000 to 100,000 distinct CDR3 sequences, of which 35% to 50% are seen a single time; roughly 10% belongs to the top ten. Study-wide results and limits: The blood repertoire included most of the expanded thyroid clonotypes above 0.001.

Germline V gene data show CDR1 as DFQATT and CDR2 as SNEGSKA (reference sequence). V shed 6 bases and J shed 9 bases, with 15 bases lying between them. The CDR3 sequence is 13 residues long. Hyperthyroidism had been newly diagnosed in patients aged 18 to 65, and its duration was under 2 months. Uncontrolled infection, other autoimmune disease, pregnancy or lactation barred patients from enrollment. The sample consisted of peripheral blood or thyroid tissue (not recorded which). The sequence was collected from a woman in her twenties or thirties with Graves' hyperthyroidism. The chain has TRBV20-1 and TRBJ1-6; D is perhaps TRBD1 (6 bases). The CDR3 sequence is CSAPGQEVSPLHF. The CDR3 nucleotides are TGCAGTGCCCCGGGACAAGAGGTTTCACCCCTCCACTTT.